The next 27 T cell receptor beta chains were all read from a single sample in a study of beta chain features in type 1 diabetes. Every isolated RNA sample was fully reverse transcribed, so sequencing captured expressed TCRB transcripts. Produced via immunoSEQ multiplex PCR; TCRdb's table is partial and in-frame only. The sample contains around 500,000 clones, around 30% of which appear only once. The source material was naive CD4+ T cells from blood. Every receptor here comes from a young man in good health.

The chain employs TRBV30 and TRBJ2-1; perhaps D is TRBD1 or TRBD2 (5 bases each). Trimming shortened V by 4 bases and J by 0 bases, and 10 bases separated the two germline ends. Germline V lookup: CDR1 GTSNPN, CDR2 SVGIG (reference sequence). The CDR3 sequence is 14 residues long. CDR3 nucleotides: TGTGCCTGGATTGGGGGTTCCTCCTACAATGAGCAGTTCTTC. Its translation is CAWIGGSSYNEQFF.

This clone occurred a few times. The genes are TRBV2 and TRBJ1-4; TRBD1 might be the D (6 bases). This CDR3 contains 12 residues. Germline CDR1 is SNHLY and CDR2 is FYNNEI. V was pared by 5 bases and J by 8 bases, with 9 bases between. The CDR3 DNA reads TGTGCCAGCAGTCTGGACAGAGAAAAACTGTTTTTT. It specifies CASSLDREKLFF.

This clone was observed a handful of times. The gene calls are TRBV5-1 and TRBJ2-7, with 9 bases that match TRBD2. V was pared by 0 bases and J by 5 bases, with 3 bases of the junction left unmatched. CDR1 and CDR2 (germline): SGHRS, YFSETQ. This CDR3 region has 14 residues. The CDR3 bases are TGCGCCAGCAGCTTGGTAGCGGGAGCGGACGAGCAGTACTTC. Translated: CASSLVAGADEQYF.

Concerning this clone: Other DNA sequences in this sample translate to the same CDR3. The V gene is TRBV4-3, the J gene TRBJ2-3; 7 bases map to TRBD2. The CDR3 contains 14 residues. V shed 3 bases, J shed 6 bases, and the junction held 6 bases outside the gene matches. In germline, CDR1 is LGHNA, CDR2 YSLEER. CDR3: CASSQRESTDTQYF. The CDR3 DNA reads as TGCGCCAGCAGCCAGCGGGAGTCTACGGATACGCAGTATTTT.

This clone was seen more than once but under ten times. This specimen includes other DNA sequences encoding the same CDR3. V gene TRBV6-5 combines with J gene TRBJ2-1, with 7 bases aligning to TRBD2. The CDR3 totals 15 residues. Germline V gene lookup returns CDR1 MNHEY and CDR2 SVGAGI. V lost 2 bases to trimming and J lost 0 bases; unmatched junction nucleotides: 1. Here the CDR3 DNA reads TGTGCCAGCAGTTACGGCGGGAGCTCCTACAATGAGCAGTTCTTC. Protein: CASSYGGSSYNEQFF.

The chain has TRBV7-9 and TRBJ2-3, with D uncertain. V lost 5 bases and J lost 0, with 12 bases in between. The CDR3 loop spans 15 amino acids. Per germline, CDR1 SEHNR and CDR2 FQNEAQ (reference sequence). The CDR3 spells CASSPRALSTDTQYF. The CDR3 DNA follows: TGTGCCAGCAGCCCTAGAGCGCTTAGCACAGATACGCAGTATTTT.

Of note for this clone: In the same sample, other DNA sequences code for this CDR3. This chain uses TRBV5-1 with TRBJ2-6; no clear D. CDR1 SGHRS and CDR2 YFSETQ come from the germline V gene. CDR3 size: 15 residues. Trimming pared 0 bases from V and 0 bases from J, leaving 4 bases between. The CDR3 here is CASSLGISGANVLTF. CDR3 bases: TGCGCCAGCAGCTTGGGAATCTCTGGGGCCAACGTCCTGACTTTC.

This clone was seen only a few times. The chain carries TRBV2 and TRBJ2-7, with D maybe TRBD2 (6 bases). The germline gives CDR1 SNHLY, CDR2 FYNNEI. V was shortened by 8 bases and J by 5 bases, with 22 bases between the two germline ends. This CDR3 is built from 15 residues. In DNA form, the CDR3 reads TGTGCCAGCGGGGAGAAGGAGGGAGCCTATAACGAGCAGTACTTC. Its translation: CASGEKEGAYNEQYF.

This clone came up once. V and J are TRBV4-1 and TRBJ1-2, with a weak D call TRBD1 (6 bases). The V end was cut by 3 bases, the J end by 2 bases, with 10 bases between. CDR1 and CDR2 from the germline V gene are MGHRA and YSYEKL. This CDR3 is built from 14 residues. This chain's CDR3 is CASSQNRENYGYTF. Written as DNA, the CDR3 is TGCGCCAGCAGCCAGAACAGGGAGAACTATGGCTACACCTTC.

As concerns this clone: This specimen includes other DNA sequences encoding the same CDR3. The chain recombines TRBV7-2 with TRBJ2-7; D is unresolved. CDR1 is SGHTA and CDR2 is FQGNSA in the germline V gene. This CDR3 is built from 11 residues. Trimming cost V 5 bases and J 5 bases, with 7 bases left between them. As DNA, the CDR3 is TGTGCCAGCAGCCTCGTGAACGAGCAGTACTTC. Protein sequence: CASSLVNEQYF.

This chain connects TRBV29-1 to TRBJ1-2; the D gene is possibly TRBD1 (6 bases). Germline lookup yields CDR1 SQVTM and CDR2 ANQGSEA. Between the trimmed V and J ends, which lost 6 bases and 1 base, there was a span of 15 bases. The CDR3 runs to 14 residues. CDR3 coding DNA: TGCAGCGTCCTCCGGGACATAGATAACTATGGCTACACCTTC. This translates into CSVLRDIDNYGYTF.

This chain's CDR3 is CASRSGRGSTYNEQFF. CDR3 DNA sequence: TGTGCCAGCAGATCTGGCCGCGGGAGTACCTACAATGAGCAGTTCTTC. The chain couples TRBV7-9 to TRBJ2-1, with 7 bases aligning to TRBD2. V dropped 6 bases and J dropped 2; count of bases not matched to a gene: 10. This CDR3 is 16 amino acids long. The germline CDR1 and CDR2 sequences are SEHNR and FQNEAQ (reference sequence).

This clone was observed a few times. V usage is TRBV7-3 and J usage is TRBJ2-5, with D possibly being TRBD1 (6 bases). Trimming left V 5 bases short and J 5 bases short, with 15 bases between. The CDR3 is 14 residues long. Germline-derived CDR1 and CDR2 are SGHTA and FQGTGA. CDR3 region: CASSPGHLPETQYF. For the CDR3, the DNA is TGTGCCAGCAGCCCGGGACACCTGCCCGAGACCCAGTACTTC.

CDR3 nucleotide sequence: TGTGCCAGCAGCGGCCGGGGACAGTCCATGTGGGAGACCCAGTACTTC. This translates into CASSGRGQSMWETQYF. V is TRBV9 and J is TRBJ2-5, with 7 bases lining up with TRBD1. V dropped 3 bases and J dropped 5; count of bases not matched to a gene: 13. The CDR3 runs to 16 residues. Germline CDR1 is SGDLS and CDR2 is YYNGEE.

The chain carries TRBV19 and TRBJ2-5; D gene ambiguous. V lost 3 bases, J lost 2 bases, and 7 bases lay in between. Germline assignment: CDR1 LNHDA and CDR2 SQIVND (reference sequence). CDR3 length equals 13 residues. The CDR3 protein is CASSIRVQETQYF. The CDR3 DNA sequence: TGTGCCAGTAGTATCCGGGTTCAAGAGACCCAGTACTTC.

Only a few counts were recorded for this clone. This sequence joins TRBV19 and TRBJ2-1; D assignment may be TRBD1 or TRBD2 (5 bases each). Trimming took off 6 bases at V and 8 bases at J, with 14 bases between the two ends. The germline V gene encodes CDR1 LNHDA and CDR2 SQIVND (reference sequence). The CDR3 totals 13 residues. In DNA form, the CDR3 reads TGTGCCAGTAGGTTAACTGGGACGGATGAGCAGTTCTTC. Amino acid sequence: CASRLTGTDEQFF.

The rearrangement joins TRBV4-2 to TRBJ2-3; 8 bases are a match to TRBD2. CDR1 and CDR2 from the germline V gene are LGHNA and YNFKEQ. The CDR3 is 17 residues long. V dropped 2 bases and J dropped 4; count of bases not matched to a gene: 11. The CDR3 DNA reads as TGTGCCAGCAGCCAACGAGGTAGCGGGATATTTGCAGATACGCAGTATTTT. It translates to CASSQRGSGIFADTQYF.

The V gene is TRBV13, the J gene TRBJ2-5; TRBD2 matches 10 bases. The germline gives CDR1 PRHDT, CDR2 FYEKMQ (reference sequence). V shed 0 bases, J shed 4 bases, and the junction held 5 bases outside the gene matches. The CDR3 is made up of 16 amino acids. CDR3 protein: CASSLGLAGVGETQYF. The CDR3 DNA sequence: TGTGCCAGCAGCTTAGGGCTAGCGGGAGTTGGAGAGACCCAGTACTTC.

With respect to this clone: Additional DNA sequences in this sample encode the identical CDR3. The chain couples TRBV29-1 to TRBJ1-1; 10 bases are a match to TRBD1. The CDR3 is 12 amino acids. Germline trimming cut 6 bases from V and 5 bases from J; bases unmatched to any gene: 3. In germline, CDR1 is SQVTM, CDR2 ANQGSEA. The CDR3 is CSVDRGRTEAFF. The CDR3 DNA follows: TGCAGCGTGGACAGGGGGAGGACTGAAGCTTTCTTT. The whole variable domain, remainder taken from reference TRBV29-1 and TRBJ1-1, is SAVISQKPSRDICQRGTSLTIQCQVDSQVTMMFWYRQQPGQSLTLIATANQGSEATYESGFVIDKFPISRPNLTFSTLTVSNMSPEDSSIYLCSVDRGRTEAFFGQGTRLTVV.

V usage is TRBV7-2 and J usage is TRBJ1-2; the D is unclear. Germline CDR1 reads SGHTA; CDR2 reads FQGNSA. The CDR3 is 15 amino acids. Trimming removed 0 bases at V and 3 bases at J, with 11 bases between. The CDR3 DNA sequence: TGTGCCAGCAGCTTAGCTCAGGCTCAGCACTATGGCTACACCTTC. This encodes CASSLAQAQHYGYTF. Full variable domain (remainder filled in from reference TRBV7-2 and TRBJ1-2): GAGVSQSPSNKVTEKGKDVELRCDPISGHTALYWYRQSLGQGLEFLIYFQGNSAPDKSGLPSDRFSAERTGGSVSTLTIQRTQQEDSAVYLCASSLAQAQHYGYTFGSGTRLTVV.

The chain joins TRBV20-1 to TRBJ2-7, with D uncertain. The V end was cut by 2 bases, the J end by 6 bases, with 8 bases between. This CDR3 has 11 residues. Germline CDR1 DFQATT, CDR2 SNEGSKA (reference sequence). The CDR3 nucleotides are TGCAGTGCTAGACGTCAGCCCGAGCAGTACTTC. Amino acids: CSARRQPEQYF.

This chain joins TRBV10-3 and TRBJ2-5; the match to TRBD1 covers 9 bases. This CDR3 contains 14 residues. V dropped 5 bases and J dropped 5; count of bases not matched to a gene: 6. CDR1 is ENHRY and CDR2 is SYGVKD in the germline V gene. The CDR3 loop is CAISNRQGDETQYF. The CDR3 region has the DNA TGTGCCATCAGTAATCGACAGGGGGACGAGACCCAGTACTTC.

This chain connects TRBV19 to TRBJ1-1, with D possibly TRBD1 on 6 matching bases. V lost 6 bases, J lost 1 base, and 12 bases lay in between. Germline V gene sequence: CDR1 LNHDA, CDR2 SQIVND (reference sequence). The CDR3 extends over 14 amino acids. The DNA for the CDR3 is TGTGCCAGTAGGATAACAGGGCCGAACACTGAAGCTTTCTTT. Protein product: CASRITGPNTEAFF. Looking up the rest from reference TRBV19 and TRBJ1-1 gives the full variable domain: DGGITQSPKYLFRKEGQNVTLSCEQNLNHDAMYWYRQDPGQGLRLIYYSQIVNDFQKGDIAEGYSVSREKKESFPLTVTSAQKNPTAFYLCASRITGPNTEAFFGQGTRLTVV.

The genes are TRBV7-8 and TRBJ2-7; 7 bases are shared with TRBD1. CDR1 and CDR2 from the germline V gene are SGHVS and FQNEAQ. The length of the CDR3 is 14 residues. The trim removed 2 bases at V and 4 bases at J, leaving 5 bases unmatched. CDR3 coding DNA: TGTGCCAGCAGCTTAAGTACAGGGGTTTACGAGCAGTACTTC. It encodes CASSLSTGVYEQYF.

This clone showed up just once. The genes are TRBV29-1 and TRBJ2-6; a possible D gene is TRBD2 (5 bases). The germline V gene encodes CDR1 SQVTM and CDR2 ANQGSEA. V dropped 4 bases and J dropped 0 bases, with 7 bases sitting between them. There are 14 residues in the CDR3. The CDR3 here is CSVGRDSGANVLTF. DNA of the CDR3: TGCAGCGTTGGACGGGACTCTGGGGCCAACGTCCTGACTTTC.

On this clone itself: The same CDR3 is also encoded by other DNA sequences in this sample. The rearrangement links TRBV30 to TRBJ1-1; possible D gene TRBD1, 5 bases. CDR1 and CDR2 (germline): GTSNPN, SVGIG (reference sequence). Trimming shortened V by 5 bases and J by 0 bases, and 13 bases separated the two germline ends. CDR3 length: 14 amino acids. The CDR3 bases are TGTGCCTGGTCCCTGGGACGGATGAACACTGAAGCTTTCTTT. As protein: CAWSLGRMNTEAFF.

This chain links TRBV7-2 with TRBJ2-7, with 7 nucleotides matching TRBD2. This CDR3 is 14 amino acids long. Germline CDR1 is SGHTA and CDR2 is FQGNSA. V gave up 1 base and J gave up 12 bases; unmatched junction bases: 12. The CDR3 here is CASSLEVRGVVVYF. In nucleotides, the CDR3 is TGTGCCAGCAGCTTAGAAGTTCGGGGGGTGGTAGTGTACTTC. The full variable domain, in which reference TRBV7-2 and TRBJ2-7 provide the parts outside the CDR3, is GAGVSQSPSNKVTEKGKDVELRCDPISGHTALYWYRQSLGQGLEFLIYFQGNSAPDKSGLPSDRFSAERTGGSVSTLTIQRTQQEDSAVYLCASSLEVRGVVVYFGPGTRLTVT.